These 24 T cell receptor beta chains were all obtained from the same sample, sequenced in a study of blood T cell repertoires in COVID-19. The data were produced by immunoSEQ multiplex PCR, yet TCRdb's version contains in-frame clones alone and is incomplete. The data contain under 150,000 clones, around 89% of them seen just once; the ten biggest clones take up roughly 18%. The sequenced material came from peripheral blood. The receptor set was obtained from a man in his fifties with active or convalescent COVID-19.

The CDR3, as DNA: TGCGCCAGCAGCTTGGACAGGCCGAACACTGAAGCTTTCTTT. It is translated as CASSLDRPNTEAFF. This rearrangement joins TRBV5-1 to TRBJ1-1; a possible D gene is TRBD1 (5 bases). This CDR3 is 14 amino acids long. CDR1 is SGHRS, CDR2 YFSETQ, per germline. The V end lost 0 bases, the J end lost 1 base, and 7 bases lay between the germline ends.

This clone was recorded once. The rearrangement uses TRBV5-4 and TRBJ2-5, with 9 bases lining up with TRBD2. This CDR3 has 15 residues. Germline CDR1 SGHNT, CDR2 YYREEE (reference sequence). The V and J ends lost 4 bases and 2 bases, in that order; junction bases with no gene match: 6. CDR3 protein: CASSRQRGAQETQYF. The CDR3 bases are TGTGCCAGCAGCCGCCAGCGGGGGGCTCAAGAGACCCAGTACTTC.

The chain uses TRBV5-5 and TRBJ2-1; 7 bases match TRBD1. The V and J ends lost 4 bases and 2 bases, in that order; junction bases with no gene match: 3. Germline lookup yields CDR1 SGHKS and CDR2 YYEKEE (reference sequence). The CDR3 extends over 14 amino acids. As DNA, the CDR3 is TGTGCCAGCAGCCCAACAGGGGCCTACAATGAGCAGTTCTTC. Its translation is CASSPTGAYNEQFF.

This clone was recorded only once. The V gene is TRBV10-3, the J gene TRBJ2-1; TRBD1 matches at 7 bases. From germline, CDR1 is ENHRY and CDR2 SYGVKD. The V gene end was trimmed by 5 bases and the J gene end by 5 bases; junction bases not matched to a gene: 3. The CDR3 spans 13 residues. In DNA form, the CDR3 reads TGTGCCATCAGTTCCGACAGGGACAATGAGCAGTTCTTC. Its protein product is CAISSDRDNEQFF.

This clone has only a few counts. The chain links TRBV3-1 (or the pseudogene TRBV3-2) to TRBJ2-7; 14 bases map to TRBD2. The CDR3 runs to 14 residues. Germline V gives CDR1 LGHDT, CDR2 YNNKEL (reference sequence). J gave up 6 bases and V 6 bases, and 4 bases lay outside the gene matches. DNA of the CDR3: TGTGCCAGCAGAGGGACTAGCGGGAGCCCCGAGCAGTACTTC. Protein sequence: CASRGTSGSPEQYF.

The rearrangement uses TRBV19 and TRBJ2-3; 7 bases are shared with TRBD2. The CDR3 is 15 residues long. Trimming at V came to 6 bases and at J to 1 base, leaving 7 bases not matched to a gene. In germline, CDR1 is LNHDA, CDR2 SQIVND (reference sequence). This chain's CDR3 is CASRSLLAGTDTQYF. CDR3 sequence (DNA): TGTGCCAGTAGGAGCCTCCTAGCGGGCACAGATACGCAGTATTTT.

The chain combines TRBV15 with TRBJ2-5, with 11 bases matching TRBD2. Germline V gene data show CDR1 as LNHNV and CDR2 as YYDKDF (reference sequence). J gave up 4 bases and V 6 bases, and 7 bases lay outside the gene matches. There are 15 residues in the CDR3. The CDR3: CATSAALAGGETQYF. The CDR3 DNA reads TGTGCCACCAGTGCGGCCCTAGCGGGGGGAGAGACCCAGTACTTC.

V and J are TRBV7-2 and TRBJ1-2; 12 bases match TRBD1. The V and J ends lost 0 bases and 7 bases, in that order; junction bases with no gene match: 6. This CDR3 region has 16 residues. Germline V lookup: CDR1 SGHTA, CDR2 FQGNSA. In DNA, the CDR3 is TGTGCCAGCAGCTTAGCGCCGGGACAGGGGGCGGTTGGCTACACCTTC. This gives the protein CASSLAPGQGAVGYTF.

This clone was seen a single time. The chain employs TRBV7-9 and TRBJ2-5; 12 positions agree with TRBD2. Looked up from germline, CDR1 is SEHNR and CDR2 is FQNEAQ (reference sequence). The CDR3 consists of 17 residues. V dropped 2 bases and J dropped 1; count of bases not matched to a gene: 5. The CDR3 region is CASSLSPTSGSQETQYF. Written as DNA, the CDR3 is TGTGCCAGCAGCTTAAGTCCGACTAGCGGGAGCCAAGAGACCCAGTACTTC. Based on the CDR3 plus reference TRBV7-9 and TRBJ2-5, the full variable domain is DTGVSQNPRHKITKRGQNVTFRCDPISEHNRLYWYRQTLGQGPEFLTYFQNEAQLEKSRLLSDRFSAERPKGSFSTLEIQRTEQGDSAMYLCASSLSPTSGSQETQYFGPGTRLLVL.

The chain uses TRBV30 and TRBJ2-5; D is perhaps TRBD1 (8 bases). CDR1 GTSNPN and CDR2 SVGIG come from the germline V gene (reference sequence). V was shortened by 4 bases and J by 2 bases, with 14 bases between the two germline ends. The CDR3 has 14 residues. CDR3 region: CAWKQQGGQETQYF. The CDR3 coding sequence is TGTGCCTGGAAACAACAGGGGGGGCAAGAGACCCAGTACTTC.

V and J are TRBV30 and TRBJ2-1, with 9 bases lining up with TRBD2. Germline values: CDR1 GTSNPN, CDR2 SVGIG (reference sequence). Germline trimming cut 0 bases from V and 8 bases from J; bases unmatched to any gene: 5. The CDR3 consists of 14 residues. The CDR3 sequence: CAWSVGGGAHEQFF. CDR3 in DNA: TGTGCCTGGAGTGTAGGCGGGGGGGCCCATGAGCAGTTCTTC.

The rearrangement uses TRBV6-2 or TRBV6-3 and TRBJ1-2; D is possibly TRBD1 (6 bases). V gave up 3 bases and J gave up 3 bases, with 14 bases separating them. CDR1 MNHEY and CDR2 SVGEGT come from the germline V gene. The CDR3 is made up of 15 amino acids. This chain's CDR3 is CASSYTGQTYYGYTF. The CDR3 nucleotides are TGTGCCAGCAGTTATACCGGACAGACCTACTATGGCTACACCTTC.

CDR3 residues: CASRRATGDEQYF. The CDR3 nucleotides read TGTGCCAGTCGGCGGGCGACAGGGGACGAGCAGTACTTC. This chain uses TRBV11-2 with TRBJ2-7, with TRBD1 identical over 8 bases. V lost 9 bases to trimming and J lost 5 bases; unmatched junction nucleotides: 9. CDR1 SGHAT and CDR2 FQNNGV come from the germline V gene. The CDR3 is made up of 13 amino acids.

This chain uses TRBV29-1 with TRBJ1-2; 10 bases align to TRBD1. V shed 4 bases and J 6 bases; nucleotides not matched to a gene: 8. Per germline, CDR1 SQVTM and CDR2 ANQGSEA. The CDR3 is 14 amino acids. CDR3 nucleotides: TGCAGCGTTGGTTCCGGGACAGGGGCGAATGGCTACACCTTC. Translated, it gives CSVGSGTGANGYTF.

The chain uses TRBV3-1 (or the pseudogene TRBV3-2) and TRBJ2-7; TRBD2 aligns across 9 bases. This CDR3 is built from 17 residues. Germline values: CDR1 LGHDT, CDR2 YNNKEL (reference sequence). V was pared by 0 bases and J by 3 bases, with 9 bases of the junction left unmatched. This CDR3 is CASSQDAGGAFFYEQYF. The DNA of the CDR3 is TGTGCCAGCAGCCAAGACGCGGGAGGGGCTTTTTTCTACGAGCAGTACTTC.

This clone was seen just once. The genes are TRBV29-1 and TRBJ1-2; D is possibly TRBD1 (5 bases). V was shortened by 1 base and J by 10 bases, with 13 bases between the two germline ends. The CDR3 runs to 12 residues. Germline CDR1 and CDR2: SQVTM and ANQGSEA. CDR3 residues: CSVEVGTSDYTF. DNA of the CDR3: TGCAGCGTTGAAGTGGGGACTTCTGACTACACCTTC.

The V gene is TRBV6-5, the J gene TRBJ2-7; TRBD1 matches at 7 bases. The junction had 14 bases not matched to a gene; V was cut back by 6 bases and J by 6 bases. Germline V gene data show CDR1 as MNHEY and CDR2 as SVGAGI. CDR3 length equals 15 residues. CDR3 in amino acids: CASRQGQNSSPEQYF. Here the CDR3 DNA reads TGTGCCAGCAGGCAGGGACAGAACTCCTCGCCCGAGCAGTACTTC.

This clone has only one observation. CDR3: CATLGVGERNTEAFF. The DNA of the CDR3 is TGTGCCACCCTTGGGGTCGGGGAAAGGAACACTGAAGCTTTCTTT. This chain connects TRBV6-5 to TRBJ1-1; D gene uncertain. Deletions cut 10 bases from V and 1 base from J, with 19 bases between. The CDR3 contains 15 residues. Germline V CDR1 and CDR2: MNHEY, SVGAGI.

This chain connects TRBV7-9 to TRBJ2-2; D unresolved. V was cut by 5 bases and J by 3 bases, with 13 bases left in between. The CDR3 runs 15 residues. Germline CDR1 reads SEHNR; CDR2 reads FQNEAQ (reference sequence). CDR3: CASSEGLADTGELFF. The CDR3 coding sequence is TGTGCCAGCAGCGAAGGCCTGGCGGACACCGGGGAGCTGTTTTTT. The full variable domain, completed using reference TRBV7-9 and TRBJ2-2, is DTGVSQNPRHKITKRGQNVTFRCDPISEHNRLYWYRQTLGQGPEFLTYFQNEAQLEKSRLLSDRFSAERPKGSFSTLEIQRTEQGDSAMYLCASSEGLADTGELFFGEGSRLTVL.

This clone has a handful of counts. The chain combines TRBV28 with TRBJ2-2, with TRBD2 matching 9 bases. Per the germline V gene, CDR1 is MDHEN and CDR2 is SYDVKM. This CDR3 has 16 residues. Trimming took 6 bases from V and 4 from J; bases not matched to a gene: 9. DNA for the CDR3: TGTGCCAGCAGGGTTAGCGGGAGCGGAAGCACCGGGGAGCTGTTTTTT. Protein: CASRVSGSGSTGELFF.

This chain uses TRBV5-4 with TRBJ2-1; TRBD2 matches 9 bases. Per germline, CDR1 SGHNT and CDR2 YYREEE (reference sequence). V shed 0 bases and J 4 bases; nucleotides not matched to a gene: 2. There are 15 residues in the CDR3. CDR3 DNA: TGTGCCAGCAGCTTGGCGCGGGGGGGGTACAATGAGCAGTTCTTC. It yields the protein CASSLARGGYNEQFF.

The chain couples TRBV12-3 or TRBV12-4 to TRBJ1-1; 9 bases match TRBD1. The CDR3 is made up of 13 amino acids. J lost 5 bases, V lost 5 bases, and 3 bases had no gene match. CDR3 amino acids: CASSRDRGTEAFF. CDR3 in DNA: TGTGCCAGCAGTCGAGACAGGGGGACTGAAGCTTTCTTT.

This sequence joins TRBV9 and TRBJ2-3; TRBD2 matches 7 bases. Trimming cost V 0 bases and J 4 bases; bases outside gene matches: 2. The CDR3 length is 14 residues. CDR1 and CDR2 from the germline V gene are SGDLS and YYNGEE. CDR3 loop: CASSVARGADTQYF. The CDR3, as DNA: TGTGCCAGCAGCGTAGCTCGGGGGGCAGATACGCAGTATTTT.

This clone was seen a few times. This chain links TRBV27 with TRBJ1-1; 8 positions match TRBD1. Losses at the gene ends were 7 bases for V and 4 bases for J; bases not matched to a gene: 14. This CDR3 region has 16 residues. Germline lookup yields CDR1 MNHEY and CDR2 SMNVEV (reference sequence). The CDR3 loop is CASNSRTGLIFTEAFF. The CDR3 coding sequence is TGTGCCAGCAATTCCAGGACAGGGCTTATATTCACTGAAGCTTTCTTT.